This TCR beta chain was found in a study of T-cell reconstitution after alpha-beta-depleted transplantation in children. This clonotype was detected only a few times. The antigen remains unidentified. Researchers prepared the TCRbeta library using unique molecular identifiers, the study reports. TCRdb fed the PCR reads into MiXCR, producing one record per CDR3 protein. The sample gives around 670,000 distinct CDR3 sequences, under 15% of which show up once; 0.79% is in the top ten. V lost 0 bases and J 8 bases, leaving 14 bases between the germline ends. The CDR3 contains 15 residues. Germline V gives CDR1 SQVTM, CDR2 ANQGSEA. Whole-study results and caveats: Once a year had passed after transplant, T-cell counts and diversity came mostly from newly produced T cells.

V gene TRBV29-1 combines with J gene TRBJ1-6; D not certain. This material consisted of PBMCs, taken before TCRalphabeta/CD19-depleted stem cell transplant. The source is a girl aged 2 to 10 with congenital amegakaryocytic thrombocytopenia, due to receive a stem cell transplant. CDR3 nucleotides: TGCAGCGTTGAAGATGCGCCGGCCGGGGATTCACCCCTCCACTTT. Translation gives CSVEDAPAGDSPLHF.